This TCR beta chain derives from a study of blood T cell repertoires in COVID-19. Clones were read by immunoSEQ multiplex PCR, and TCRdb kept only the in-frame ones, dropping some. The sample has 350,000 to 400,000 clones, about 90% seen once. Trimming took 6 bases from V and 6 from J, leaving 15 bases between them. The germline V gene has CDR1 WSHSY and CDR2 SAAADI. CDR3 size: 13 residues. The receptor's source is a woman aged 30 to 39 who had recovered from COVID-19. The chain combines TRBV10-2 with TRBJ2-7; D unresolved. The specimen sequenced was PBMCs or T cells enriched from blood (not recorded which). The CDR3 is CASRAPGWSEQYF. The CDR3 DNA is TGCGCCAGCAGAGCCCCCGGGTGGTCCGAGCAGTACTTC.